The T cell receptor beta chain described here comes from a study of T cell responses to AZD1222 COVID-19 vaccine. Trimming cost V 4 bases and J 5 bases, with 12 bases left between them. Germline V gene lookup returns CDR1 LGHNA and CDR2 YNFKEQ. The CDR3 has 15 residues. Findings and limits, study-wide: Donors, mostly white British, included more females; clonal diversity was possibly underestimated.

Libraries were prepared by immunoSEQ multiplex PCR; TCRdb keeps only in-frame clonotypes and omits some of them. The sample carries about 140,000 clones, roughly nine tenths recorded once. As for this clone: The antigen is unknown.

The receptor's source is an adult who received the AZD1222 COVID-19 vaccine. The chain joins TRBV4-2 to TRBJ1-6; tentative D call: TRBD1 (5 bases). The sequenced sample was peripheral blood, obtained 28 days after the second AZD1222 dose. The CDR3 bases are TGTGCCAGCAGCCCGGCGGCAGGGAATAATTCACCCCTCCACTTT. This translates into CASSPAAGNNSPLHF.